The 28 T cell receptor beta chains reported below all come from one sample, sequenced in a study of T-cell reconstitution after alpha-beta-depleted transplantation in children (dated by TCRdb to between 2015 and 2016). Receptor amplification or capture employed PCR. Sequencing was carried out with an Illumina HiSeq 2500. To normalize quantification of the TCRbeta repertoire, the TCR libraries were built with molecular barcoding that relied on unique molecular identifiers. In TCRdb, the public reads were trimmed at Q25 with fastp and aligned with MiXCR, with productive beta chains retained. All rows with the same CDR3 protein become a single entry with the most common DNA and genes. The sample table shows hundreds of thousands of distinct CDR3 sequences, and 10% to 15% are seen once. Of the sample, about 2% is held by the ten largest clones. In the paper's terms, the treatment or condition label means: allogeneic hematopoietic cell transplantation with graft depleted of TCRalphabeta T cells and CD19 B cells.

The sample in question was PBMCs, mostly from graft donor cells, obtained 360 days after TCRalphabeta/CD19-depleted stem cell transplant. These receptor sequences come from a male patient aged 10-17 years who had a stem cell transplant for acute myeloid leukemia, so the T cells may come from the graft donor.

This chain joins TRBV5-1 and TRBJ2-1; the match to TRBD2 covers 8 bases. J lost 1 base, V lost 3 bases, and 6 bases had no gene match. The CDR3 is 16 amino acids. Germline CDR1 and CDR2: SGHRS and YFSETQ. CDR3 coding DNA: TGCGCCAGCAGCTCCGTAGCGGGATGGTCCTACAATGAGCAGTTCTTC. It translates to CASSSVAGWSYNEQFF.

The chain recombines TRBV7-2 with TRBJ2-5; 11 nucleotides line up with TRBD2. Trimming removed 1 base from V and 5 bases from J; junction bases left unmatched: 9. Germline-derived CDR1 and CDR2 are SGHTA and FQGNSA. The CDR3 length is 17 residues. In DNA, the CDR3 is TGTGCCAGCAGCTTAGGTATAGCGGGAGGGCCGGAGGAGACCCAGTACTTC. Amino acid sequence: CASSLGIAGGPEETQYF. Looking up the rest from reference TRBV7-2 and TRBJ2-5 gives the full variable domain: GAGVSQSPSNKVTEKGKDVELRCDPISGHTALYWYRQSLGQGLEFLIYFQGNSAPDKSGLPSDRFSAERTGGSVSTLTIQRTQQEDSAVYLCASSLGIAGGPEETQYFGPGTRLLVL.

The gene calls are TRBV7-8 and TRBJ2-7; D is unresolved. The CDR3 is 14 residues long. The V gene lost 2 bases and the J gene lost 5 bases, with 13 bases spanning the gap. Germline V gives CDR1 SGHVS, CDR2 FQNEAQ. DNA of the CDR3: TGTGCCAGCAGCTTAAGGTGGTCGCGGAACGAGCAGTACTTC. Its protein is CASSLRWSRNEQYF.

The chain uses TRBV6-2 or TRBV6-3 and TRBJ2-5, with D maybe TRBD2 (5 bases). Germline V gene lookup returns CDR1 MNHEY and CDR2 SVGEGT. This CDR3 has 16 amino acids. V was cut by 4 bases and J by 2 bases, with 17 bases left in between. The CDR3 coding sequence is TGTGCCAGCAGTTGGAGTCCCTCGCGGGCACAAGAGACCCAGTACTTC. This translates into CASSWSPSRAQETQYF.

The table lists this clonotype with many counts. The rearrangement uses TRBV30 and TRBJ2-2, with no clear D. Trimming removed 1 base at V and 10 bases at J, with 7 bases between. Germline CDR1 and CDR2: GTSNPN and SVGIG (reference sequence). This CDR3 is 11 amino acids long. This chain's CDR3 is CAWSASEELFF. The CDR3 DNA follows: TGTGCCTGGAGTGCCTCTGAGGAGCTGTTTTTT.

This clonotype was found many times. The V call is TRBV29-1, the J call TRBJ2-7; no firm D call. Trimming pared 2 bases from V and 4 bases from J, leaving 6 bases between. There are 11 residues in the CDR3. The germline V gene encodes CDR1 SQVTM and CDR2 ANQGSEA. CDR3 amino acids: CSVESGYEQYF. CDR3 coding DNA: TGCAGCGTTGAATCTGGGTACGAGCAGTACTTC.

This clonotype was recorded many times. The rearrangement links TRBV9 to TRBJ2-7; 12 nucleotides match TRBD2. Germline CDR1 SGDLS, CDR2 YYNGEE. V was pared by 3 bases and J by 4 bases, with 5 bases of the junction left unmatched. CDR3 length: 15 residues. CDR3 sequence (DNA): TGTGCCAGCAGCGCGCTAGCGGGAGGGCCATACGAGCAGTACTTC. This sequence encodes CASSALAGGPYEQYF.

This clonotype showed up many times. The V gene is TRBV7-2, the J gene TRBJ2-4; the D is unclear. The V and J ends lost 0 bases and 5 bases respectively, with 5 bases between them. The CDR3 has 13 amino acids. The germline V gene encodes CDR1 SGHTA and CDR2 FQGNSA. DNA for the CDR3: TGTGCCAGCAGCTTAGCACGGGAAAACATTCAGTACTTC. Translating gives CASSLARENIQYF.

A note on this clonotype: Just one base apart from a much larger clone, this may be a read error. This rearrangement joins TRBV7-2 to TRBJ2-3; possible D gene TRBD2, 6 bases. Germline-derived CDR1 and CDR2 are SGHTA and FQGNSA. The CDR3 is 14 amino acids. In DNA, the CDR3 is TGTGCCATCAGCTACCGGGACTCGGCGGATACGCAGTATTTT. Its translation is CAISYRDSADTQYF.

This chain uses TRBV28 with TRBJ2-6; maybe TRBD1 (5 bases). From germline, CDR1 is MDHEN and CDR2 SYDVKM. The V gene lost 2 bases and the J gene lost 1 base, with 12 bases spanning the gap. CDR3 size: 17 residues. DNA for the CDR3: TGTGCCAGCAGTTTAAGGGGCGGTTTATCTGGGGCCAACGTCCTGACTTTC. Translated, it gives CASSLRGGLSGANVLTF.

The chain combines TRBV12-3 or TRBV12-4 with TRBJ2-5, with a possible D match to TRBD2 (6 bases). The CDR3 extends over 13 amino acids. Trimming left V 7 bases short and J 5 bases short, with 14 bases between. The CDR3 DNA reads as TGTGCCAGCACTATGGGCGGGACGGAGACCCAGTACTTC. It specifies CASTMGGTETQYF.

This clonotype has only a few counts. This rearrangement joins TRBV9 to TRBJ2-5; 14 nucleotides agree with TRBD2. CDR3 size: 16 residues. CDR1 is SGDLS, CDR2 YYNGEE, per germline. Trimming at V came to 3 bases and at J to 6 bases, leaving 7 bases not matched to a gene. CDR3 bases: TGTGCCAGCAGCGCCGGGACTAGCGGGAGTAGGAAGACCCAGTACTTC. Protein sequence: CASSAGTSGSRKTQYF.

This clonotype was counted only a few times. The rearrangement uses TRBV7-9 and TRBJ2-4, with D possibly TRBD2 on 5 matching bases. Trimming shortened V by 5 bases and J by 1 base, and 15 bases separated the two germline ends. In germline, CDR1 is SEHNR, CDR2 FQNEAQ (reference sequence). The CDR3 runs 16 residues. CDR3 sequence reads: CASSPESRGAKNIQYF. The DNA for the CDR3 is TGTGCCAGCAGCCCAGAGTCCCGCGGGGCCAAAAACATTCAGTACTTC.

This clonotype was detected many times. V usage is TRBV6-2 or TRBV6-3 and J usage is TRBJ2-2, with 9 bases matching TRBD2. V dropped 7 bases and J dropped 3; count of bases not matched to a gene: 6. The CDR3 is made up of 15 amino acids. Per germline, CDR1 MNHEY and CDR2 SVGEGT. For the CDR3, the DNA is TGTGCCAGCACATACCAGCGGGAGGACACCGGGGAGCTGTTTTTT. Protein sequence: CASTYQREDTGELFF.

This clonotype was seen at least ten times. The chain couples TRBV29-1 to TRBJ1-5; no firm D call. The CDR3 contains 13 residues. Germline V gives CDR1 SQVTM, CDR2 ANQGSEA. Trimming removed 5 bases at V and 3 bases at J, with 11 bases between. The CDR3 reads CSVNAELNQPQHF. CDR3 DNA sequence: TGCAGCGTTAATGCAGAGCTCAATCAGCCCCAGCATTTT.

The chain combines TRBV14 with TRBJ2-3, with D perhaps TRBD1 (5 bases). The CDR3 is 13 amino acids. V lost 1 base to trimming and J lost 7 bases, with 9 bases between them. The germline gives CDR1 SGHDN, CDR2 FVKESK. CDR3 amino acids: CASSQVGAYTQYF. As DNA, the CDR3 is TGTGCCAGCAGCCAAGTAGGGGCATATACGCAGTATTTT.

The chain links TRBV7-3 to TRBJ2-1, with 9 positions matching TRBD2. Germline V gives CDR1 SGHTA, CDR2 FQGTGA. J was trimmed by 10 bases and V by 5 bases; bases with no gene match: 9. The CDR3 is made up of 14 amino acids. This CDR3 reads CASSPSRLADEQFF. The DNA for the CDR3 is TGTGCCAGCAGCCCGAGTCGACTAGCGGACGAGCAGTTCTTC.

This clonotype was observed a handful of times. This chain links TRBV12-3 or TRBV12-4 with TRBJ1-1; possibly TRBD1 for D (5 bases). With 0 bases removed from V and 1 base from J, the gap between germline ends came to 15 bases. CDR3 length: 17 residues. DNA of the CDR3: TGTGCCAGCAGTTTAGCGCCGGACGGTGGGGGGAACACTGAAGCTTTCTTT. Translation: CASSLAPDGGGNTEAFF.

This clonotype was counted at least ten times. The genes are TRBV24-1 and TRBJ2-1; a possible D gene is TRBD2 (6 bases). Looked up from germline, CDR1 is KGHDR and CDR2 is SFDVKD. The CDR3 covers 14 residues. The germline V and J ends were trimmed by 0 bases and 10 bases, with 12 bases remaining between them. This CDR3 reads CATSDLYWGDEQFF. The DNA of the CDR3 is TGTGCCACCAGTGATTTGTACTGGGGGGACGAGCAGTTCTTC.

Ten or more counts support this clonotype. CDR3 sequence reads: CSAIAASYNEQFF. DNA of the CDR3: TGCAGTGCTATAGCGGCCTCCTACAATGAGCAGTTCTTC. V is TRBV20-1 and J is TRBJ2-1; D is perhaps TRBD2 (6 bases). Trimming left V 4 bases short and J 0 bases short, with 7 bases between. The CDR3 consists of 13 residues. Germline CDR1 and CDR2: DFQATT and SNEGSKA (reference sequence).

The chain uses TRBV9 and TRBJ2-7, with 8 positions matching TRBD1. Per the germline V gene, CDR1 is SGDLS and CDR2 is YYNGEE. V lost 0 bases, J lost 1 base, and 6 bases stayed unmatched. The CDR3 is 16 residues long. CDR3 sequence (DNA): TGTGCCAGCAGCGTAGCAATCGGACAGGGTTCCTACGAGCAGTACTTC. Translating it yields CASSVAIGQGSYEQYF.

This clonotype was recorded at least ten times. This sequence joins TRBV7-2 and TRBJ2-5, with 14 bases that match TRBD2. Germline V gives CDR1 SGHTA, CDR2 FQGNSA. Trimming took 4 bases from V and 5 from J; bases not matched to a gene: 6. The CDR3 is 16 amino acids. The CDR3 loop is CASSSTGLAGVETQYF. The CDR3 DNA is TGTGCCAGCAGCTCCACGGGACTAGCGGGAGTGGAGACCCAGTACTTC.

The genes are TRBV29-1 and TRBJ1-1; 7 bases fit TRBD1. This CDR3 has 12 amino acids. Germline V lookup: CDR1 SQVTM, CDR2 ANQGSEA. V was clipped by 4 bases and J by 10 bases; unmatched bases: 9. The chain's CDR3 is CSVGPGGVGAFF. CDR3 nucleotide sequence: TGCAGCGTTGGACCAGGGGGTGTAGGAGCTTTCTTT.

This clonotype was counted ten times or more. V and J are TRBV20-1 and TRBJ2-3, with D perhaps TRBD1 (6 bases). The germline gives CDR1 DFQATT, CDR2 SNEGSKA (reference sequence). This CDR3 has 18 residues. Deletions cut 3 bases from V and 1 base from J, with 23 bases between. CDR3 nucleotides: TGCAGTGCTAGTGAGACCAGGGGTTTGGGGGAGCGCACAGATACGCAGTATTTT. Translation gives CSASETRGLGERTDTQYF.

The J gene is TRBJ2-7, the V gene TRBV7-6; 10 bases match TRBD2. From germline, CDR1 is SGHVS and CDR2 FNYEAQ. The CDR3 has 18 amino acids. J gave up 1 base and V 1 base, and 10 bases lay outside the gene matches. The CDR3 DNA is TGTGCCAGCAGCTTAGGACCTAGCGGGGGAACCCTGTCCTACGAGCAGTACGTC. Protein sequence: CASSLGPSGGTLSYEQYV.

V and J are TRBV20-1 and TRBJ2-1, with D perhaps matching TRBD2 (5 bases). Trimming removed 3 bases at V and 8 bases at J, with 14 bases between. The CDR3 sequence is 13 residues long. Germline lookup yields CDR1 DFQATT and CDR2 SNEGSKA (reference sequence). CDR3: CSARGSAAYEQFF. The CDR3 DNA reads TGCAGTGCTAGGGGTAGCGCGGCCTATGAGCAGTTCTTC.

This clonotype was found many times. The chain is built from TRBV20-1 and TRBJ2-7, with TRBD1 as a possible D gene (5 bases). The CDR3 loop spans 15 amino acids. Germline lookup yields CDR1 DFQATT and CDR2 SNEGSKA (reference sequence). V lost 0 bases, J lost 2 bases, and 14 bases lay in between. The CDR3 here is CSARDHPRVTYEQYF. In nucleotides, the CDR3 is TGCAGTGCTAGAGACCACCCCAGGGTTACCTACGAGCAGTACTTC.

This clonotype was counted ten times or more. At one of its ends the junction is not consistent with the germline gene, which may arise from a read error. The DNA for the CDR3 is TGTGCCACCAGTTCGGGACTGGGCTCTGGAAACACCACATATTTT. Protein: CATSSGLGSGNTTYF. The chain couples TRBV24-1 to TRBJ1-3; tentative D call: TRBD1 (5 bases). This CDR3 region has 15 residues. The germline gives CDR1 KGHDR, CDR2 SFDVKD.